Each of the 15 T cell receptor beta chains below was sequenced from the same sample in a study of OX40 agonist ivuxolimab in advanced cancers. Library prep was done by the immunoSEQ multiplex PCR assay. The table was pulled from immuneACCESS by TCRdb, which kept in-frame rearrangements only. Such tables lose some clones; where checked, under half of the loss comes from unresolved V genes, and the rest has no known cause. In all, the sample holds 100,000 or so clones, and over 75% of those were seen once. The leading ten clones occupy 0.31% of the sample. Here the sequenced sample was CD4+ or CD8+ T cells sorted from blood, taken in a trial of the OX40 agonist ivuxolimab. Source of these receptors: an adult with an advanced solid tumor such as melanoma, head and neck, liver or kidney cancer.

V usage is TRBV21-1 and J usage is TRBJ1-3. TRBV21-1 is marked as a pseudogene. The CDR3 contains 14 residues. CDR3 DNA sequence: TGTGCCAGCAGCACCGACCGACTGGGAAACACCATATATTTT. Residues: CASSTDRLGNTIYF.

The chain has TRBV6-7 and TRBJ1-1, with a weak D call TRBD1 (6 bases). TRBV6-7 is known as an ORF, though its function is uncertain. The CDR3 spans 13 residues. Trimming pared 4 bases from V and 3 bases from J, leaving 9 bases between. CDR3 region: CASSFYRDTEAFF. The CDR3 region has the DNA TGTGCCAGCAGTTTTTACAGGGACACTGAAGCTTTCTTT.

This chain connects TRBV5-1 to TRBJ2-2; D not certain. The ends were cut back, 0 bases at V and 6 bases at J, with 9 bases in the middle. This CDR3 region has 14 residues. The V gene's germline CDR1 is SGHRS and CDR2 YFSETQ. DNA for the CDR3: TGCGCCAGCAGCTTGGGGGCAGGCCCCGGGGAGCTGTTTTTT. Amino acids: CASSLGAGPGELFF.

The chain employs TRBV5-1 and TRBJ2-3, with 10 bases that match TRBD2. The germline CDR1 and CDR2 sequences are SGHRS and YFSETQ. The length of the CDR3 is 17 residues. With 5 bases clipped from V and 2 bases from J, the junction kept 11 bases outside the gene matches. The CDR3 reads CASRGYPSGGYTDTQYF. The CDR3 DNA sequence: TGCGCCAGCAGAGGGTACCCTAGCGGGGGTTACACAGATACGCAGTATTTT.

This chain links TRBV19 with TRBJ2-1, with 8 bases that match TRBD1. V was pared by 3 bases and J by 5 bases, with 6 bases of the junction left unmatched. Germline CDR1 LNHDA, CDR2 SQIVND (reference sequence). CDR3 length: 15 residues. DNA of the CDR3: TGTGCCAGTAGTATCGACAGGGGTTCGAACAATGAGCAGTTCTTC. This translates into CASSIDRGSNNEQFF. Based on the CDR3 plus reference TRBV19 and TRBJ2-1, the full variable domain is DGGITQSPKYLFRKEGQNVTLSCEQNLNHDAMYWYRQDPGQGLRLIYYSQIVNDFQKGDIAEGYSVSREKKESFPLTVTSAQKNPTAFYLCASSIDRGSNNEQFFGPGTRLTVL.

This clone appeared once. This chain uses TRBV28 with TRBJ2-7; D tentatively reads TRBD1 or TRBD2 (5 bases each). Looked up from germline, CDR1 is MDHEN and CDR2 is SYDVKM. The CDR3 is 15 residues long. The V and J ends lost 6 bases and 2 bases respectively, with 17 bases between them. CDR3 DNA: TGTGCCAGCAGGTCTCCCCGGGACGGGACCTACGAGCAGTACTTC. Its translation is CASRSPRDGTYEQYF.

V and J are TRBV5-1 and TRBJ2-7; 11 nucleotides line up with TRBD2. This CDR3 comprises 15 residues. CDR1 is SGHRS and CDR2 is YFSETQ in the germline V gene. V gave up 5 bases and J gave up 3 bases; unmatched junction bases: 7. This CDR3 reads CASRLLAGVLYEQYF. The CDR3 DNA reads TGCGCCAGCAGACTACTAGCGGGAGTCCTCTACGAGCAGTACTTC.

V gene TRBV9 combines with J gene TRBJ1-5; D perhaps matches TRBD1 (5 bases). The germline V gene encodes CDR1 SGDLS and CDR2 YYNGEE. With 0 bases removed from V and 5 bases from J, the gap between germline ends came to 12 bases. The CDR3 extends over 15 amino acids. CDR3 region: CASSVEGSGDQPQHF. The CDR3 DNA sequence: TGTGCCAGCAGCGTAGAAGGGTCGGGGGATCAGCCCCAGCATTTT.

V is TRBV7-2 and J is TRBJ2-3; D tentatively fits TRBD1 or TRBD2 (5 bases each). Germline assignment: CDR1 SGHTA and CDR2 FQGNSA. The CDR3 sequence is 14 residues long. Trimming stripped 5 bases from V and 3 bases from J, with 12 bases between. In DNA form, the CDR3 reads TGTGCCAGCAGCCTAAGAGGGGAAACAGATACGCAGTATTTT. Protein: CASSLRGETDTQYF.

The chain employs TRBV6-1 and TRBJ2-7; unclear D gene. The CDR3 has 14 amino acids. V lost 0 bases to trimming and J lost 3 bases, with 9 bases between them. CDR1 is MNHNS and CDR2 is SASEGT in the germline V gene. The CDR3 nucleotides read TGTGCCAGCAGTGAAGCAGGGCCCAACTACGAGCAGTACTTC. Its protein is CASSEAGPNYEQYF.

This clone turned up a few times. The chain uses TRBV28 and TRBJ1-5, with TRBD1 as a possible D gene (6 bases). V was cut by 1 base and J by 7 bases, with 11 bases left in between. The germline V gene encodes CDR1 MDHEN and CDR2 SYDVKM. This CDR3 spans 14 amino acids. The CDR3 DNA follows: TGTGCCAGCAGTTTATCAACAGGGTACCAGCCCCAGCATTTT. Protein sequence: CASSLSTGYQPQHF.

The chain is built from TRBV4-2 and TRBJ2-3; D uncertain. Looked up from germline, CDR1 is LGHNA and CDR2 is YNFKEQ. V dropped 0 bases and J dropped 6 bases, with 4 bases sitting between them. This CDR3 comprises 12 residues. CDR3 sequence: CASSQDLDTQYF. In DNA, the CDR3 is TGTGCCAGCAGCCAAGACCTGGATACGCAGTATTTT.

The V call is TRBV7-9, the J call TRBJ2-5; D may be TRBD1 (8 bases). V was pared by 4 bases and J by 11 bases, with 14 bases between. Germline CDR1 SEHNR, CDR2 FQNEAQ (reference sequence). The CDR3 consists of 12 residues. The CDR3 nucleotides are TGTGCCAGCAGCTGGACAGGGCGGGAGCAGTACTTC. It codes for CASSWTGREQYF.

The CDR3 is CASSLERNTGELFF. The CDR3 DNA follows: TGTGCCAGCAGCTTAGAGCGGAACACCGGGGAGCTGTTTTTT. The gene calls are TRBV7-9 and TRBJ2-2; D is unresolved. Trimming left V 1 base short and J 1 base short, with 4 bases between. Germline CDR1 and CDR2: SEHNR and FQNEAQ (reference sequence). The CDR3 sequence is 14 residues long.

J is TRBJ2-3 and V is TRBV25-1, with D unresolved. Germline V gene sequence: CDR1 MGHDK, CDR2 SYGVNS. The CDR3 sequence is 10 residues long. V dropped 4 bases and J dropped 9 bases, with 5 bases sitting between them. The CDR3 region is CASSGPTQYF. The CDR3 coding sequence is TGTGCCAGCAGTGGGCCGACGCAGTATTTT.